This T cell receptor beta chain was found in a study of T-cell memory formation after mild COVID-19. As concerns this clonotype: Its antigen is not identified.

Overall study findings and caveats: Contracting CD4+ clones sat mainly in CM and EM; CD8+ in EMRA.

TCRdb re-called the 5' RACE reads with MiXCR, one entry per CDR3 protein. In the table there are 350,000 to 450,000 distinct CDR3 sequences, 25% to 30% of which are singletons. CDR3 length: 12 residues. V lost 8 bases and J lost 4, with 12 bases in between. The germline CDR1 and CDR2 sequences are SGHAT and FQDESV (reference sequence). Sequencing was performed on PBMCs or a T cell subset sorted from them (not recorded which). The chain uses TRBV11-1 and TRBJ2-7; possible D gene TRBD2, 5 bases. The clonotype comes from an adult woman who had mild COVID-19 (a few samples of this study predate the infection). Cell type and time point are not known. CDR3 DNA sequence: TGTGCCAGCGCCGGGGAGCGGTACGAGCAGTACTTC. This sequence encodes CASAGERYEQYF.